This T cell receptor (beta chain) was captured in a study of radiation and T cells in renal cell carcinoma. Notes on the study in general: Top tumor clonotypes rose in blood 2 weeks post-radiation, then contracted.

Here immunoSEQ multiplex PCR was the method, and the copy in TCRdb shows in-frame clones only, minus some. This table holds some 120,000 clones, roughly 80% found once. Regarding time point: baseline pretreatment blood. As to treatment: 15 Gy SBRT to primary tumor, nephrectomy 4 weeks later. Radiation-treated patients gave blood at baseline, week 2 and week 4. Germline CDR1 and CDR2: LNHDA and SQIVND (reference sequence). Trimming took 5 bases from V and 0 from J, leaving 10 bases between them. The CDR3 spans 15 residues. On this clone: Antigen: not known.

Sequences were derived from blood, sampled from a patient whose treatment included radiotherapy and nephrectomy. The chain uses TRBV19 and TRBJ1-4; no firm D call. The receptor was isolated from a woman aged 55 to 70 with renal cell carcinoma. The CDR3 is CASSLSPATNEKLFF. For the CDR3, the DNA is TGTGCCAGTAGTTTATCACCTGCAACTAATGAAAAACTGTTTTTT.